These 23 T cell receptor beta chains came from one sample sequenced in a study of cytotoxic CD8 clonotypes in ibrutinib-treated CLL. Clones were sequenced by immunoSEQ multiplex PCR, and TCRdb holds only the in-frame ones, with some missing. This sample carries fewer than 100,000 clones, around 75% of them seen once, and the ten largest clones take more than 4.5%. The specimen was PBMCs, collected after 12 months of ibrutinib treatment. All receptors come from a human donor with chronic lymphocytic leukemia.

By share, this clone ranks as medium-sized. Other DNA sequences in the same sample also yield this CDR3. The J gene is TRBJ2-3, the V gene TRBV5-6, with 9 bases matching TRBD2. Germline lookup yields CDR1 SGHDT and CDR2 YYEEEE. This CDR3 region has 16 residues. V shed 0 bases and J 2 bases; nucleotides not matched to a gene: 4. The CDR3 loop is CASSLGLAELTDTQYF. The DNA of the CDR3 is TGTGCCAGCAGCTTGGGACTAGCGGAGCTCACAGATACGCAGTATTTT. Variable domain in full (rest from reference TRBV5-6 and TRBJ2-3): DAGVTQSPTHLIKTRGQQVTLRCSPKSGHDTVSWYQQALGQGPQFIFQYYEEEERQRGNFPDRFSGHQFPNYSSELNVNALLLGDSALYLCASSLGLAELTDTQYFGPGTRLTVL.

This CDR3 reads CASSLRTGTDTQYF. The DNA for the CDR3 is TGTGCCAGCAGTTTGAGGACCGGCACAGATACGCAGTATTTT. The chain carries TRBV27 and TRBJ2-3; D unclear. CDR3 size: 14 residues. From germline, CDR1 is MNHEY and CDR2 SMNVEV (reference sequence). Trimming pared 3 bases from V and 1 base from J, leaving 8 bases between.

The genes are TRBV7-8 and TRBJ1-3; the D is unclear. From germline, CDR1 is SGHVS and CDR2 FQNEAQ. This CDR3 is 16 amino acids long. The V end was cut by 0 bases, the J end by 0 bases, with 9 bases between. The CDR3 loop is CASSLAGRSSGNTIYF. The CDR3 region has the DNA TGTGCCAGCAGCTTAGCGGGCAGAAGCTCTGGAAACACCATATATTTT.

This rearrangement joins TRBV7-8 to TRBJ1-1; no reliable D call. From germline, CDR1 is SGHVS and CDR2 FQNEAQ. The CDR3 covers 11 residues. V lost 5 bases, J lost 3 bases, and 4 bases lay in between. The CDR3 region is CASSRDTEAFF. CDR3 in DNA: TGTGCCAGCAGCAGGGACACTGAAGCTTTCTTT.

The V and J genes are TRBV7-2 and TRBJ2-5; D uncertain. The CDR3 runs 15 residues. The germline CDR1 and CDR2 sequences are SGHTA and FQGNSA. V shed 3 bases and J shed 0 bases, with 11 bases lying between them. The CDR3 DNA reads TGTGCCAGCAGCTTGGGCCGAGAGTACCAAGAGACCCAGTACTTC. Translating gives CASSLGREYQETQYF. Full variable domain (missing parts from reference TRBV7-2 and TRBJ2-5): GAGVSQSPSNKVTEKGKDVELRCDPISGHTALYWYRQSLGQGLEFLIYFQGNSAPDKSGLPSDRFSAERTGGSVSTLTIQRTQQEDSAVYLCASSLGREYQETQYFGPGTRLLVL.

The chain recombines TRBV5-1 with TRBJ1-1, with D possibly matching TRBD1 (5 bases). V was pared by 4 bases and J by 1 base, with 14 bases between. Germline values: CDR1 SGHRS, CDR2 YFSETQ. This CDR3 contains 15 residues. The CDR3 nucleotides read TGCGCCAGCAGCCCCCAGGGCACGACGAACACTGAAGCTTTCTTT. Translation gives CASSPQGTTNTEAFF. Based on the CDR3 plus reference TRBV5-1 and TRBJ1-1, the full variable domain is KAGVTQTPRYLIKTRGQQVTLSCSPISGHRSVSWYQQTPGQGLQFLFEYFSETQRNKGNFPGRFSGRQFSNSRSEMNVSTLELGDSALYLCASSPQGTTNTEAFFGQGTRLTVV.

The sample holds a few counts of this clone. The chain is built from TRBV5-1 and TRBJ1-4, with D unclear. CDR1 is SGHRS, CDR2 YFSETQ, per germline. Trimming took off 0 bases at V and 0 bases at J, with 3 bases between the two ends. The length of the CDR3 is 14 residues. The CDR3 loop reads CASSLGATNEKLFF. The DNA for the CDR3 is TGCGCCAGCAGCTTGGGGGCAACTAATGAAAAACTGTTTTTT.

The chain links TRBV7-2 to TRBJ2-7; 12 bases line up with TRBD1. This CDR3 region has 15 residues. With 1 base clipped from V and 7 bases from J, the junction kept 5 bases outside the gene matches. The V gene's germline CDR1 is SGHTA and CDR2 FQGNSA. In nucleotides, the CDR3 is TGTGCCAGCAGCTTAGGGGACAGGGGGCCGGGGGAGCAGTACTTC. This codes for CASSLGDRGPGEQYF.

The V call is TRBV15, the J call TRBJ1-1; a possible D gene is TRBD1 (6 bases). Trimming pared 1 base from V and 4 bases from J, leaving 7 bases between. Germline values: CDR1 LNHNV, CDR2 YYDKDF (reference sequence). CDR3 length equals 13 residues. The CDR3 spells CATSRVGATEAFF. The CDR3 DNA is TGTGCCACCAGCAGAGTGGGGGCCACTGAAGCTTTCTTT.

The chain joins TRBV7-8 to TRBJ2-7; 11 bases align to TRBD2. V dropped 3 bases and J dropped 0; count of bases not matched to a gene: 4. The CDR3 runs 16 residues. CDR1 and CDR2 (germline): SGHVS, FQNEAQ. CDR3 loop: CASSFGLAGASYEQYF. The CDR3 DNA reads as TGTGCCAGCAGCTTCGGACTAGCGGGTGCCTCCTACGAGCAGTACTTC.

In this sample, this clone turned up once. The gene calls are TRBV21-1 and TRBJ2-4. TRBV21-1 has pseudogene status. The CDR3 sequence is 16 residues long. The CDR3 region has the DNA TGTGCCAGCAGCAATTATGAAGGGATCCTCAAAAACATTCAGTACTTC. Encoded protein: CASSNYEGILKNIQYF.

CDR3: CASRKTGGVETQYF. Written as DNA, the CDR3 is TGTGCCAGCAGGAAGACAGGGGGCGTCGAGACCCAGTACTTC. This sequence joins TRBV2 and TRBJ2-5; 10 bases fit TRBD1. V dropped 6 bases and J dropped 5; count of bases not matched to a gene: 6. Germline CDR1 reads SNHLY; CDR2 reads FYNNEI. This CDR3 has 14 amino acids.

The chain employs TRBV27 and TRBJ2-3; possibly TRBD1 for D (8 bases). The CDR3 sequence is 13 residues long. CDR1 is MNHEY and CDR2 is SMNVEV in the germline V gene (reference sequence). Deletions cut 2 bases from V and 14 bases from J, with 17 bases between. The CDR3 DNA is TGTGCCAGCAGTTTAGTACAGGGGGGGCCGAGGTATTTT. This translates into CASSLVQGGPRYF.

The CDR3: CSVGRGGGTNTGELFF. The CDR3 coding sequence is TGCAGCGTTGGGCGCGGCGGGGGTACGAACACCGGGGAGCTGTTTTTT. The chain has TRBV29-1 and TRBJ2-2; 7 nucleotides match TRBD2. The CDR3 spans 16 residues. CDR1 and CDR2 (germline): SQVTM, ANQGSEA. The trim removed 4 bases at V and 0 bases at J, leaving 8 bases unmatched.

This clone was seen just once. The chain couples TRBV9 to TRBJ2-3, with a possible D match to TRBD2 (5 bases). The germline CDR1 and CDR2 sequences are SGDLS and YYNGEE. The germline V and J ends were trimmed by 3 bases and 0 bases, with 11 bases remaining between them. This CDR3 has 15 amino acids. This CDR3 reads CASSASGPSTDTQYF. CDR3 coding DNA: TGTGCCAGCAGCGCCAGCGGACCCAGCACAGATACGCAGTATTTT.

This chain joins TRBV19 and TRBJ2-5; 13 nucleotides align to TRBD2. Germline lookup yields CDR1 LNHDA and CDR2 SQIVND (reference sequence). The CDR3 has 17 residues. Trimming cost V 4 bases and J 0 bases; bases outside gene matches: 5. The CDR3 DNA reads as TGTGCCAGTAGTACCTCCGGACTAGCGGGGGACCAAGAGACCCAGTACTTC. It encodes CASSTSGLAGDQETQYF.

The CDR3 nucleotides are TGCGCCAGCAGCCCGAGGACGTCAAGCTCCTACGAGCAGTACTTC. It yields the protein CASSPRTSSSYEQYF. The genes are TRBV5-1 and TRBJ2-7; no definite D call. The CDR3 is 15 residues long. Germline assignment: CDR1 SGHRS and CDR2 YFSETQ. V gave up 4 bases and J gave up 0 bases, with 14 bases separating them.

V and J are TRBV6-1 and TRBJ2-2; D possibly corresponds to TRBD2 (6 bases). V lost 4 bases and J lost 0, with 12 bases in between. The germline V gene encodes CDR1 MNHNS and CDR2 SASEGT. The CDR3 covers 16 residues. CDR3 protein: CASSALGGANTGELFF. DNA for the CDR3: TGTGCCAGCAGTGCACTGGGCGGGGCGAACACCGGGGAGCTGTTTTTT.

The chain carries TRBV10-3 and TRBJ2-1; perhaps TRBD2 as D (6 bases). Germline CDR1 is ENHRY and CDR2 is SYGVKD. The CDR3 is 15 amino acids. Trimming took 6 bases from V and 1 from J, leaving 13 bases between them. This CDR3 is CAISPPGDSYNEQFF. Here the CDR3 DNA reads TGTGCCATCAGCCCCCCGGGGGATTCCTACAATGAGCAGTTCTTC.

The V gene is TRBV19, the J gene TRBJ2-3; no firm D call. With 3 bases removed from V and 7 bases from J, the gap between germline ends came to 14 bases. The CDR3 has 14 amino acids. CDR1 and CDR2 from the germline V gene are LNHDA and SQIVND (reference sequence). As DNA, the CDR3 is TGTGCCAGTAGTATGGGCGCCCGAAAGAATACGCAGTATTTT. Its translation is CASSMGARKNTQYF.

The V gene is TRBV14, the J gene TRBJ2-1; 7 bases are a match to TRBD1. Germline V gives CDR1 SGHDN, CDR2 FVKESK. After removal of 1 base from V and 6 bases from J, the junction contained 9 bases not matched to a gene. CDR3 length: 16 amino acids. CDR3 amino acids: CASSQARTGDLNEQFF. DNA for the CDR3: TGTGCCAGCAGCCAAGCGAGGACAGGCGATCTCAATGAGCAGTTCTTC.

This chain links TRBV28 with TRBJ2-7; D is perhaps TRBD2 (5 bases). Germline CDR1 and CDR2: MDHEN and SYDVKM. V lost 3 bases and J lost 6, with 9 bases in between. CDR3 size: 12 residues. CDR3 nucleotide sequence: TGTGCCAGCAGTTTGGCGAGGGCCGAGCAGTACTTC. The encoded protein is CASSLARAEQYF.

The chain has TRBV14 and TRBJ2-2, with 8 nucleotides matching TRBD2. In germline, CDR1 is SGHDN, CDR2 FVKESK. CDR3 size: 14 residues. V lost 4 bases and J lost 7; bases outside the gene matches: 5. The CDR3: CASSRTSWVGELFF. The CDR3 DNA reads TGTGCCAGCAGCCGGACTAGCTGGGTCGGGGAGCTGTTTTTT.